This paragraph reports one TCR beta chain. Its antigen is still unknown. This CDR3 is 14 amino acids long. The J segment lost 5 bases and the V segment lost 5 bases, leaving 8 bases of the junction unmatched. Germline CDR1 and CDR2: SQVTM and ANQGSEA. Sample time point: newly diagnosed GD, antithyroid drugs for less than 3 months. From RNA extracted from PBMCs, the TCR library was made. This entry is derived from a study of regulatory T cells in long-lasting Graves disease. General study points: Persistent Graves' patients showed reduced TCR diversity versus newly diagnosed patients.

With iRepertoire HTBI primers and Arm-PCR of CDR3 regions, TCR beta libraries were built. TCRdb reprocessed the multiplex PCR reads via MiXCR and lists one record per CDR3 protein. The table has 440,000 or so distinct CDR3 sequences, 15% seen once. This same sample was also part of a study on T cells in Graves' hyperthyroidism and ophthalmopathy.

The specimen comprised peripheral blood mononuclear cells (PBMCs), sampled at new diagnosis, from a patient treated with antithyroid drugs. This TCR was sampled from a woman aged 30 to 39 with Graves disease. V is TRBV29-1 and J is TRBJ2-5; TRBD1 matches at 10 bases. CDR3 region: CSVNDRGPGETQYF. The CDR3 DNA follows: TGCAGCGTTAATGACAGGGGGCCGGGCGAGACCCAGTACTTC.